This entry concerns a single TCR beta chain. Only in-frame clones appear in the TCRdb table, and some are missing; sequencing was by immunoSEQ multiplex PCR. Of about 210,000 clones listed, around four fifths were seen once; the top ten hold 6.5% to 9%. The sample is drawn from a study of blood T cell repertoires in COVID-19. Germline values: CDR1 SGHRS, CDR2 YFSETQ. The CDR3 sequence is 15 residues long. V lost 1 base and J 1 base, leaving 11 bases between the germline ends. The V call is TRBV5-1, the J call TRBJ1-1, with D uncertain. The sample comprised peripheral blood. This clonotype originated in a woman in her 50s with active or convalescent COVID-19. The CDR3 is CASSLPPEGNTEAFF. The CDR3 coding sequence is TGCGCCAGCAGCTTGCCGCCTGAGGGGAACACTGAAGCTTTCTTT.